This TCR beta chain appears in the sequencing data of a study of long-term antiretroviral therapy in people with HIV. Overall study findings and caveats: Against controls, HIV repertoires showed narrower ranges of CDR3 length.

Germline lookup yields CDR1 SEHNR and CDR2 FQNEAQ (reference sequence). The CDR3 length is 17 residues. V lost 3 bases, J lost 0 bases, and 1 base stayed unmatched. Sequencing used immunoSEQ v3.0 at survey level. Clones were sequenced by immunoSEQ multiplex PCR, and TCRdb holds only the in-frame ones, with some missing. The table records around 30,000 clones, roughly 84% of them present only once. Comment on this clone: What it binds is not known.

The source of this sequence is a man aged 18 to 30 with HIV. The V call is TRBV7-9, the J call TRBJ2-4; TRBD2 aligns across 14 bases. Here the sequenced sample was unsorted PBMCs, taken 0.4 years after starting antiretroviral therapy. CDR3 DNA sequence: TGTGCCAGCAGCTTGACTAGCGGGGGGGTAGCCAAAAACATTCAGTACTTC. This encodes CASSLTSGGVAKNIQYF.